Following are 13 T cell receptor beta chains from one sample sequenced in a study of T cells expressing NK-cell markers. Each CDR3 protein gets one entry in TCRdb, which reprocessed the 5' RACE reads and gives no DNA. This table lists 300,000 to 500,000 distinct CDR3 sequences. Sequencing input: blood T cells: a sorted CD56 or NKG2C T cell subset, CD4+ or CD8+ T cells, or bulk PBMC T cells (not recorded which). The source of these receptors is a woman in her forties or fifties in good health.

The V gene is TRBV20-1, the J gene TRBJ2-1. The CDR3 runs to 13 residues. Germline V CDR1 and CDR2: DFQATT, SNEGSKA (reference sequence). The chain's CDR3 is CSAAGTTHNEQFF.

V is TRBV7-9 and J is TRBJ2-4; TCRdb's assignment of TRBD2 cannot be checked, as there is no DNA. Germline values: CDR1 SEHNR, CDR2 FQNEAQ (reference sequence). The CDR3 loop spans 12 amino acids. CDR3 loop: CASSQTSDKQYF.

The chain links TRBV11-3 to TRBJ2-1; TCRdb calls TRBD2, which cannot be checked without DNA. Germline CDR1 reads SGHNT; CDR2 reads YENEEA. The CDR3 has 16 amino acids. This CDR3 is CASSYAGGRQYNEQFF.

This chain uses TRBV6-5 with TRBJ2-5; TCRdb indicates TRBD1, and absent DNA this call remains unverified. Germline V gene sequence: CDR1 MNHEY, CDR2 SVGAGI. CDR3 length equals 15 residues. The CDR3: CAVGGGGGVQETQYF.

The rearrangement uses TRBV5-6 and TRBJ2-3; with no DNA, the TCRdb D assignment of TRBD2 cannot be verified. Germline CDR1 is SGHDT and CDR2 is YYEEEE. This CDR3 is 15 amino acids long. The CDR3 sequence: CASSLESSGTDTQYF.

CDR3: CASSFSSGKKLFF. The chain carries TRBV12-3 or TRBV12-4 and TRBJ1-4. The CDR3 is made up of 13 amino acids.

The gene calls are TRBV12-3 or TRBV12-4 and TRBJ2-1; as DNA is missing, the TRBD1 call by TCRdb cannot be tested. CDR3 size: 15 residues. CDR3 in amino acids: CASRISPGPVGEQFF.

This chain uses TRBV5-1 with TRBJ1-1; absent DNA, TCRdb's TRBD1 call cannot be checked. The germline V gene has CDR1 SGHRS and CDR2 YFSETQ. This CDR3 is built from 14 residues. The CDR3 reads CASSLAGGYTEAFF.

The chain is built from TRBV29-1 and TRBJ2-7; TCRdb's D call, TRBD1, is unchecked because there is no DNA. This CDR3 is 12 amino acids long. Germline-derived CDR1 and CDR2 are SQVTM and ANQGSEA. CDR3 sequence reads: CSVEPGGAEQYF.

The CDR3 region is CASNSLEGYTIYF. The chain combines TRBV11-2 with TRBJ1-3. Germline V gene sequence: CDR1 SGHAT, CDR2 FQNNGV. The CDR3 is made up of 13 amino acids.

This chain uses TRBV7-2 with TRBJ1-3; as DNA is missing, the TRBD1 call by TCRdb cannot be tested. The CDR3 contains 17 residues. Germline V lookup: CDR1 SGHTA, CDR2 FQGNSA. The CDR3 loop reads CASSLGAGGFSGNTIYF.

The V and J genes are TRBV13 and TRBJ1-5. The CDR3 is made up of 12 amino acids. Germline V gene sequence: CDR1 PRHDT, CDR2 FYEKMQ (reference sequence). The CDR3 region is CASSSRLEPQHF.

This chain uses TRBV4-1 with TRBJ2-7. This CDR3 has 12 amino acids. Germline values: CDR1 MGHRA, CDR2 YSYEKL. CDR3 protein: CASSHSANEQYF.